A selection of T cell receptor beta chains follows, all from one sample in a study of T cell responses to AZD1222 COVID-19 vaccine. Profiled with immunoSEQ multiplex PCR; TCRdb holds only in-frame clones, not every one. The sample shows under 150,000 clones, roughly 91% of them seen only once. Sequenced material: peripheral blood, taken on day 0 of AZD1222 vaccination. Receptors originate from an adult in good health. Both conserved end residues are part of each CDR3. D genes are given only for firm matches. Only some rows state a clone size, as once, few, many or a class for expanded clones.

D: TRBD1
size: .
J: TRBJ1-3
V: TRBV7-2
DNA: TGTGCCAGCAGCCCCCAGACAGGGTCTGGAAACACCATATATTTT
CDR3: CASSPQTGSGNTIYF

D: .
size: .
J: TRBJ2-1
V: TRBV7-6
DNA: TGTGCCAGCAGCTCAGAGATGTGGGGGAGCTCCTACAATGAGCAGTTCTTC
CDR3: CASSSEMWGSSYNEQFF

D: TRBD2
size: .
J: TRBJ2-1
V: TRBV7-7
DNA: TGTGCCAGCAGCTTAGGGCTAGCGGGATATGAGCAGTTCTTC
CDR3: CASSLGLAGYEQFF

D: .
size: .
J: TRBJ2-3
V: TRBV11-3
DNA: TGTGCCAGCAGCTCAGACACAGATACGCAGTATTTT
CDR3: CASSSDTDTQYF

D: .
size: .
J: TRBJ1-1
V: TRBV12-3/TRBV12-4
DNA: TGTGCCAGCACCTCGAGAAGGCACCTGGAAGCTTTCTTT
CDR3: CASTSRRHLEAFF

D: .
size: .
J: TRBJ1-1
V: TRBV30
DNA: TGTGCCTGGAGTAGGGGCACTGAAGCTTTCTTT
CDR3: CAWSRGTEAFF

D: .
size: .
J: TRBJ1-1
V: TRBV19
DNA: TGTGCCAGTAGTCTACAGGGGAACACTGAAGCTTTCTTT
CDR3: CASSLQGNTEAFF

D: TRBD1
size: .
J: TRBJ1-1
V: TRBV19
DNA: TGTGCCAGTAGCGAGGGGACAGAGGGATTAAACACTGAAGCTTTCTTT
CDR3: CASSEGTEGLNTEAFF

D: .
size: .
J: TRBJ2-7
V: TRBV5-1
DNA: TGCGCCAGCAGCTACATGGGACAAGGGTCGAGCTCCTACGAGCAGTACTTC
CDR3: CASSYMGQGSSSYEQYF

D: .
size: .
J: TRBJ1-1
V: TRBV28
DNA: TGTGCCAGCAGTTTTACAGGGCGTGTAGTGAACACTGAAGCTTTCTTT
CDR3: CASSFTGRVVNTEAFF

D: .
size: .
J: TRBJ1-2
V: TRBV12-3/TRBV12-4
DNA: TGTGCCAGCAGTTATACAGCTTCTTATGGCTACACCTTC
CDR3: CASSYTASYGYTF

D: .
size: .
J: TRBJ1-2
V: TRBV25-1
DNA: TGTGCCAGCAGTGAATATAGGGTAGGGAAAGATGGCTACACCTTC
CDR3: CASSEYRVGKDGYTF

D: TRBD2
size: .
J: TRBJ2-3
V: TRBV5-1
DNA: TGCGCCAGCAGCTATAGCGGGGCCCGCACAGATACGCAGTATTTT
CDR3: CASSYSGARTDTQYF

D: .
size: .
J: TRBJ2-3
V: TRBV6-6
DNA: TGTGCCAGCAGCCTCGGGGGTCGAGATACGCAGTATTTT
CDR3: CASSLGGRDTQYF

D: .
size: .
J: TRBJ1-4
V: TRBV18
DNA: TGTGCCAGCTCTCCCCCTAATGAAAAACTGTTTTTT
CDR3: CASSPPNEKLFF

D: TRBD1
size: .
J: TRBJ1-2
V: TRBV4-3
DNA: TGCGCCAGCAGCCAAGTCGGACAGGGGAAAGATGGCTACACCTTC
CDR3: CASSQVGQGKDGYTF

D: TRBD1
size: .
J: TRBJ1-6
V: TRBV5-6
DNA: TGTGCCAGCAGCTTGTTTGACAGGGGGGGACCCCTCCACTTT
CDR3: CASSLFDRGGPLHF

D: .
size: .
J: TRBJ2-5
V: TRBV3-1/TRBV3-2
DNA: TGTGCCAGCAGCCACAGGGGAGGAGAGACCCAGTACTTC
CDR3: CASSHRGGETQYF

D: TRBD1
size: .
J: TRBJ1-1
V: TRBV27
DNA: TGTGCCAGCAGTTTGGACAGGGACACTGAAGCTTTCTTT
CDR3: CASSLDRDTEAFF

D: .
size: .
J: TRBJ2-7
V: TRBV5-5
DNA: TGTGCCAGCAGCTCGGGCAGACACAGCTCCTACGAGCAGTACTTC
CDR3: CASSSGRHSSYEQYF

D: TRBD1
size: .
J: TRBJ1-1
V: TRBV6-5
DNA: TGTGCCAGCAGTTATTCCAGGGGGATGAACACTGAAGCTTTCTTT
CDR3: CASSYSRGMNTEAFF

D: .
size: .
J: TRBJ1-1
V: TRBV3-1/TRBV3-2
DNA: TGTGCCAGCAGCCAGTGGCACGGTTCGAACACTGAAGCTTTCTTT
CDR3: CASSQWHGSNTEAFF

D: TRBD1
size: .
J: TRBJ1-1
V: TRBV11-2
DNA: TGTGCCAGCAGCTTAGAAGGGACAGCGAACGCTTTCTTT
CDR3: CASSLEGTANAFF

D: .
size: once
J: TRBJ1-3
V: TRBV12-5
DNA: TGTGCTAGTGGCACCCAAGGATTCTCTGGAAACACCATATATTTT
CDR3: CASGTQGFSGNTIYF

D: .
size: .
J: TRBJ2-5
V: TRBV19
DNA: TGTGCCAGTAGTGCGGGCCGCATAGAGACCCAGTACTTC
CDR3: CASSAGRIETQYF

D: .
size: .
J: TRBJ2-1
V: TRBV11-3
DNA: TGTGCCAGCAGCACTCGCGGGACTCCATACAATGAGCAGTTCTTC
CDR3: CASSTRGTPYNEQFF

D: .
size: .
J: TRBJ2-3
V: TRBV9
DNA: TGTGCCAGCAGCGCCCACAGGGGGGGACTAGATATGCAGTATTTT
CDR3: CASSAHRGGLDMQYF

D: .
size: .
J: TRBJ1-2
V: TRBV5-1
DNA: TGCGCCAGCAGCTTGGGGGGGCAGGCGAACTATGGCTACACCTTC
CDR3: CASSLGGQANYGYTF

D: TRBD2
size: once
J: TRBJ2-4
V: TRBV4-3
DNA: TGCGCCAGCAGCCAAGATTTGGGGACTAGCGGGAGGCATGGACGGTACTTC
CDR3: CASSQDLGTSGRHGRYF

D: .
size: .
J: TRBJ1-2
V: TRBV4-3
DNA: TGCGCCAGCAGCCAAGATTACCCATCCTATGGCTACACCTTC
CDR3: CASSQDYPSYGYTF

D: TRBD1
size: .
J: TRBJ2-3
V: TRBV20-1
DNA: TGCAGTGCTAGGACAGGGAATACGCAGTATTTT
CDR3: CSARTGNTQYF

D: .
size: .
J: TRBJ2-1
V: TRBV7-8
DNA: TGTGCCAGCAGCCCTTACATGGGCTCCTACAATGAGCAGTTCTTC
CDR3: CASSPYMGSYNEQFF

D: TRBD1
size: .
J: TRBJ2-2
V: TRBV2
DNA: TGTGCCAGCAGCCCCGCAGGGGGCGGAAACACCGGGGAGCTGTTTTTT
CDR3: CASSPAGGGNTGELFF

D: TRBD1
size: once
J: TRBJ1-2
V: TRBV11-2
DNA: TGTGCCAGCAGCCAGGGACAGGGAATTCATGGCTACACCTTC
CDR3: CASSQGQGIHGYTF

D: .
size: few
J: TRBJ1-2
V: TRBV7-2
DNA: TGTGCCAGCAGCTTAGGTTCGGGGGGTTACGGAGGCTACACCTTC
CDR3: CASSLGSGGYGGYTF

D: .
size: once
J: TRBJ2-6
V: TRBV4-2
DNA: TGTGCCAGCAGCCAAGATCCAGTGGACGCCGGGGCCAACGTCCTGACTTTC
CDR3: CASSQDPVDAGANVLTF

D: .
size: .
J: TRBJ2-2
V: TRBV18
DNA: TGTGCCAGCTCACCTTCCAGGGGGGAGACCGGGGAGCTGTTTTTT
CDR3: CASSPSRGETGELFF

D: TRBD2
size: .
J: TRBJ2-1
V: TRBV7-2
DNA: TGTGCCAGCAGCTTAGTCGGGACTAGCGGGGGGGCTGGCAATGAGCAGTTCTTC
CDR3: CASSLVGTSGGAGNEQFF

D: .
size: once
J: TRBJ2-5
V: TRBV5-1
DNA: TGCGCCAGCAGCTTCGAAACCCCTAGGGGGACCCAGTACTTC
CDR3: CASSFETPRGTQYF

D: TRBD1
size: .
J: TRBJ1-1
V: TRBV14
DNA: TGTGCCAGCAGCCCATATACAGGGGATCGGGCTTTCTTT
CDR3: CASSPYTGDRAFF

D: .
size: .
J: TRBJ1-1
V: TRBV6-5
DNA: TGTGCCAGCAGCCGATCTAGATCAAGGAACACTGAAGCTTTCTTT
CDR3: CASSRSRSRNTEAFF

D: .
size: .
J: TRBJ2-5
V: TRBV3-1/TRBV3-2
DNA: TGTGCCAGCAGCCAAGACAAGGGAAGAGGGGGGCAAGAGACCCAGTACTTC
CDR3: CASSQDKGRGGQETQYF

D: .
size: .
J: TRBJ2-2
V: TRBV12-3/TRBV12-4
DNA: TGTGCCAGCAGAGGTGGTGCCGGGGAGCTGTTTTTT
CDR3: CASRGGAGELFF

D: TRBD2
size: once
J: TRBJ2-1
V: TRBV18
DNA: TGTGCCAGCTCACCCGTTAGCAGCGGGAACTACAATGAGCAGTTCTTC
CDR3: CASSPVSSGNYNEQFF

D: .
size: .
J: TRBJ2-2
V: TRBV5-1
DNA: TGCGCCAGCAGCTTGGCTAGGACAGCGAACACCGGGGAGCTGTTTTTT
CDR3: CASSLARTANTGELFF

D: .
size: once
J: TRBJ2-1
V: TRBV19
DNA: TGTGCCAGTAGTACCCACAATGAGCAGTTCTTC
CDR3: CASSTHNEQFF

D: .
size: few
J: TRBJ1-3
V: TRBV18
DNA: TGTGCCAGCTCGGCGGTCAAACTGAAATCTGGAAACACCATATATTTT
CDR3: CASSAVKLKSGNTIYF

D: TRBD1
size: .
J: TRBJ1-3
V: TRBV6-6
DNA: TGTGCCAGCACCTCACAGGGGGCTATTGGAAACACCATATATTTT
CDR3: CASTSQGAIGNTIYF

D: .
size: .
J: TRBJ1-6
V: TRBV2
DNA: TGTGCCAGCAGGACAACAGGGACTTATAATTCACCCCTCCACTTT
CDR3: CASRTTGTYNSPLHF

D: TRBD2
size: .
J: TRBJ2-5
V: TRBV18
DNA: TGTGCCAGCTCACCTTCCGGGACTAGCGGACCCGAGACCCAGTACTTC
CDR3: CASSPSGTSGPETQYF

D: .
size: .
J: TRBJ1-6
V: TRBV19
DNA: TGTGCCAGTAGTATATCCACCGGCCAGGGACCTTCACCCCTCCACTTT
CDR3: CASSISTGQGPSPLHF

D: .
size: .
J: TRBJ1-5
V: TRBV19
DNA: TGTGCCAGTAGTATAGGAGGCGGGGACACCAATCAGCCCCAGCATTTT
CDR3: CASSIGGGDTNQPQHF

D: TRBD1
size: .
J: TRBJ1-2
V: TRBV7-8
DNA: TGTGCCAGCAGCAAACAGGGGGATGGCTACACCTTC
CDR3: CASSKQGDGYTF